This T cell receptor (beta chain) was recorded in a study of graft-versus-host responses after intestinal transplantation. The repertoire was sequenced with immunoSEQ multiplex PCR; TCRdb's copy has only in-frame clones and lacks some. The sample comprises 24,000 or so clones, less than 90% of which are singletons, and 0.95% to 1.2% rests with the top ten. Germline V CDR1 and CDR2: SQVTM, ANQGSEA. This CDR3 has 16 amino acids. With 1 base clipped from V and 2 bases from J, the junction kept 5 bases outside the gene matches. This chain links TRBV29-1 with TRBJ2-3; 11 bases agree with TRBD2. This sample comprised PBMCs, obtained 27 to 29 days after intestinal transplant. The receptor was isolated from a human patient who received an intestinal transplant, so some T cells may come from the graft donor. The DNA of the CDR3 is TGCAGCGTTGAAGGACTAGCGGGGATTATCACAGATACGCAGTATTTT. Its translation is CSVEGLAGIITDTQYF.